The 12 T cell receptor beta chains given below trace back to one sample, sequenced in a study of vaccination effects on CD4 cells after COVID-19. Which antigens these TCRs recognize remains unknown. The protocol was immunoSEQ multiplex PCR, while the TCRdb copy is restricted to in-frame clones and leaves out a portion. The sample has 47,000 or so clones, roughly 72% seen once. Isolation of CD4+ T cells took place after approximately ten days of culture. Participants were vaccinated with two doses of either the BNT162b2 or mRNA-1273 vaccine. The sequenced sample was CD4+ T cells from PBMCs cultured without peptide, obtained after COVID-19 vaccination. These receptors were collected from a human donor who received a COVID-19 vaccine.

The V call is TRBV18, the J call TRBJ2-2, with 8 bases lining up with TRBD1. Germline CDR1 KGHSH, CDR2 LQKENI. The ends lost 5 bases at V and 4 bases at J; junction bases unmatched: 9. There are 16 residues in the CDR3. This chain's CDR3 is CASSSTTTGGTGELFF. CDR3 in DNA: TGTGCCAGCTCATCGACAACAACAGGGGGCACCGGGGAGCTGTTTTTT.

The chain recombines TRBV4-2 with TRBJ2-2; 7 bases map to TRBD2. The CDR3 runs 17 residues. Germline V gene data show CDR1 as LGHNA and CDR2 as YNFKEQ. The J segment lost 4 bases and the V segment lost 0 bases, leaving 8 bases of the junction unmatched. DNA for the CDR3: TGTGCCAGCAGCCAAGAGAGGTGGGGGGGAAGCACCGGGGAGCTGTTTTTT. Protein: CASSQERWGGSTGELFF.

This clone was detected a few times. V usage is TRBV10-1 and J usage is TRBJ2-7, with TRBD2 matching over 9 bases. This CDR3 region has 14 residues. The germline CDR1 and CDR2 sequences are WNHNN and SYGVQD (reference sequence). Trimming removed 4 bases from V and 5 bases from J; junction bases left unmatched: 6. CDR3 sequence reads: CASSAISGRDEQYF. The CDR3 DNA sequence: TGCGCCAGCAGTGCCATTAGCGGGAGAGACGAGCAGTACTTC.

This chain connects TRBV5-1 to TRBJ2-5; 14 nucleotides line up with TRBD2. The CDR3 totals 15 residues. The trim removed 4 bases at V and 4 bases at J, leaving 3 bases unmatched. The V gene's germline CDR1 is SGHRS and CDR2 YFSETQ. This chain's CDR3 is CASSPGLAGVETQYF. CDR3 DNA sequence: TGCGCCAGCAGCCCGGGACTAGCGGGAGTAGAGACCCAGTACTTC.

The CDR3 loop is CASATGRGNYEQYF. DNA for the CDR3: TGTGCCAGCGCGACTGGGCGGGGAAACTACGAGCAGTACTTC. This chain joins TRBV27 and TRBJ2-7; TRBD2 might be the D (6 bases). In germline, CDR1 is MNHEY, CDR2 SMNVEV (reference sequence). The CDR3 sequence is 14 residues long. Trimming took off 8 bases at V and 3 bases at J, with 17 bases between the two ends.

The chain has TRBV29-1 and TRBJ2-5, with D possibly being TRBD2 (6 bases). This CDR3 has 13 amino acids. Germline CDR1 reads SQVTM; CDR2 reads ANQGSEA. V lost 6 bases and J 5 bases, leaving 16 bases between the germline ends. The CDR3 nucleotides read TGCAGCGTGATCCGGGACTTACGGGAGACCCAGTACTTC. This translates into CSVIRDLRETQYF.

The chain joins TRBV6-5 to TRBJ2-5, with D unresolved. The CDR3 runs 12 residues. V dropped 6 bases and J dropped 5 bases, with 10 bases sitting between them. Germline-derived CDR1 and CDR2 are MNHEY and SVGAGI. This chain's CDR3 is CASSAPGETQYF. The CDR3, as DNA: TGTGCCAGCAGCGCCCCAGGCGAGACCCAGTACTTC.

There are a few counts of this clone. The chain combines TRBV18 with TRBJ2-3, with D tentatively TRBD1 or TRBD2 (5 bases each). The CDR3 is 15 amino acids. Looked up from germline, CDR1 is KGHSH and CDR2 is LQKENI. The V end lost 7 bases, the J end lost 1 base, and 15 bases lay between the germline ends. The CDR3 sequence: CASYTSLGGTDTQYF. The CDR3 coding sequence is TGTGCCAGCTACACATCGTTGGGGGGCACAGATACGCAGTATTTT.

This clone came up a few times. V is TRBV3-1 (or the pseudogene TRBV3-2) and J is TRBJ1-6; TRBD1 matches 8 bases. CDR3 size: 14 residues. Germline lookup yields CDR1 LGHDT and CDR2 YNNKEL (reference sequence). Unmatched junction bases numbered 6, after V lost 4 bases and J lost 10 bases. In DNA form, the CDR3 reads TGTGCCAGCAGCCGGACAGGGCTTCGATCACCCCTCCACTTT. Protein sequence: CASSRTGLRSPLHF.

The J gene is TRBJ1-2, the V gene TRBV9; a possible D gene is TRBD1 (6 bases). The CDR3 is 13 residues long. The germline V gene has CDR1 SGDLS and CDR2 YYNGEE. The ends were cut back, 4 bases at V and 4 bases at J, with 11 bases in the middle. The CDR3 DNA sequence: TGTGCCAGCAGCTCACAGGGACTCTATGGCTACACCTTC. Translation: CASSSQGLYGYTF.

The rearrangement joins TRBV3-1 (or the pseudogene TRBV3-2) to TRBJ2-7; the match to TRBD2 covers 11 bases. The V and J ends lost 0 bases and 9 bases, in that order; junction bases with no gene match: 10. The CDR3 loop spans 16 amino acids. The germline V gene encodes CDR1 LGHDT and CDR2 YNNKEL (reference sequence). CDR3 region: CASSQDSGTSGLGQYF. For the CDR3, the DNA is TGTGCCAGCAGCCAAGATAGCGGGACTAGCGGTTTAGGGCAGTACTTC.

This clone was seen a handful of times. The chain recombines TRBV5-1 with TRBJ2-5; D gene unclear. CDR1 and CDR2 from the germline V gene are SGHRS and YFSETQ. This CDR3 is 14 amino acids long. The V end lost 3 bases, the J end lost 5 bases, and 14 bases lay between the germline ends. The CDR3 DNA is TGCGCCAGCAGCTCAACGGGCGGAACTGAGACCCAGTACTTC. Its translation is CASSSTGGTETQYF.